This TCR beta chain was identified in a study of shared clonotypes between healthy human individuals. Study-level information: The donor pool was made up of two women and three men aged 18 to 49. Study-level findings and limits: The sampled material consisted only of blood, and tissue repertoires are likely to differ.

As to this clone: What it binds is unknown.

Replicate PCRs for unsorted PBMC used around 270 ng DNA (approximately 30,000 T cell genomes). The protocol was immunoSEQ multiplex PCR, while the TCRdb copy is restricted to in-frame clones and leaves out a portion. The repertoire holds hundreds of thousands of clones, with approximately 71% as singletons. Germline V gene data show CDR1 as SGHDT and CDR2 as YYEEEE. This CDR3 is 13 amino acids long. Trimming removed 4 bases from V and 3 bases from J, with 10 bases in between. Unsorted samples used about 90 million PBMCs for genomic DNA. Input material: PBMCs. The chain recombines TRBV5-6 with TRBJ1-2; no firm D call. The sequence was obtained from a woman aged 40-49 years in good health. Some clones in this sample may be carry-over from other donors' samples. CDR3 amino acids: CASSPGRDYGYTF. In DNA, the CDR3 is TGTGCCAGCAGCCCCGGACGGGACTATGGCTACACCTTC.